The next 23 T cell receptor beta chains were all read from a single sample in a study of spatial heterogeneity in lung cancer. Time point denoted: sample taken at primary tumor resection. TCRs were sequenced from unsorted whole RNA of tumor, nontumor lung or PBMC. From the 5' RACE reads, TCRdb called clonotypes with MiXCR, one entry per CDR3 protein. Of about 39,000 distinct CDR3 sequences in the sample, around 5.8% were seen once. Material: PBMCs, obtained at surgery. These receptors came from a male donor with early-stage non-small cell lung cancer.

In this sample, this clonotype turned up many times. The rearrangement links TRBV20-1 to TRBJ1-4; tentative D call: TRBD1 (5 bases). Germline loops: CDR1 DFQATT, CDR2 SNEGSKA (reference sequence). There are 15 residues in the CDR3. The germline V and J ends were trimmed by 2 bases and 6 bases, with 16 bases remaining between them. The CDR3 protein is CSARTLGDGDEKLFF. DNA of the CDR3: TGCAGTGCTAGAACTCTGGGGGACGGGGATGAAAAACTGTTTTTT.

This clonotype was found a few times. The rearrangement joins TRBV28 to TRBJ2-7; maybe TRBD1 (5 bases). CDR3 length: 13 amino acids. The germline gives CDR1 MDHEN, CDR2 SYDVKM. Trimming removed 6 bases from V and 3 bases from J, with 12 bases in between. CDR3 nucleotide sequence: TGTGCCAGCAGCCCCTGGGGCAACTACGAGCAGTACTTC. It specifies CASSPWGNYEQYF.

Worth noting for this clonotype: This may come from a read error, since a much larger clone is one base off. The rearrangement links TRBV28 to TRBJ1-5; 7 nucleotides agree with TRBD1. Trimming at V came to 5 bases and at J to 0 bases, leaving 7 bases not matched to a gene. CDR3 length: 16 amino acids. Germline V gives CDR1 MDHEN, CDR2 SYDVKM. CDR3 sequence reads: CASSPGQSHSNQPQHF. The CDR3 bases are TGTGCCAGCAGTCCGGGACAGTCACATAGCAATCAGCCCCAGCATTTT.

This clonotype was seen more than once but under ten times. J is TRBJ2-1 and V is TRBV11-2; D could derive from TRBD1 or TRBD2 (6 bases each). This CDR3 contains 15 residues. Germline V gives CDR1 SGHAT, CDR2 FQNNGV. Trimming took off 1 base at V and 3 bases at J, with 10 bases between the two ends. CDR3 sequence: CASSLGGGGYNEQFF. For the CDR3, the DNA is TGTGCCAGCAGCTTAGGTGGAGGGGGCTACAATGAGCAGTTCTTC.

This clonotype was counted many times. V is TRBV5-1 and J is TRBJ1-6, with a possible D match to TRBD1 (6 bases). The CDR3 is made up of 17 amino acids. The V gene lost 3 bases and the J gene lost 6 bases, with 19 bases spanning the gap. Germline V lookup: CDR1 SGHRS, CDR2 YFSETQ. CDR3 sequence reads: CASSWSPHRDGNSPLHF. CDR3 nucleotides: TGCGCCAGCAGCTGGAGCCCTCACAGGGATGGTAATTCACCCCTCCACTTT. The variable domain in full, completed from reference TRBV5-1 and TRBJ1-6, reads KAGVTQTPRYLIKTRGQQVTLSCSPISGHRSVSWYQQTPGQGLQFLFEYFSETQRNKGNFPGRFSGRQFSNSRSEMNVSTLELGDSALYLCASSWSPHRDGNSPLHFGNGTRLTVT.

This clonotype appeared a few times. The chain links TRBV28 to TRBJ2-2, with TRBD1 matching over 7 bases. The CDR3 is 14 amino acids. Losses at the gene ends were 4 bases for V and 4 bases for J; bases not matched to a gene: 3. Germline V gene data show CDR1 as MDHEN and CDR2 as SYDVKM. The CDR3 loop reads CASSSTGSTGELFF. The CDR3 bases are TGTGCCAGCAGTTCGACAGGGAGCACCGGGGAGCTGTTTTTT.

This clonotype has a handful of counts. The chain joins TRBV12-3 or TRBV12-4 to TRBJ1-5, with 7 positions matching TRBD1. This CDR3 has 15 amino acids. V lost 5 bases, J lost 1 base, and 5 bases stayed unmatched. The CDR3 sequence: CASSQQGKSNQPQHF. CDR3 nucleotides: TGTGCCAGCAGTCAACAGGGGAAGAGCAATCAGCCCCAGCATTTT.

Many counts were recorded for this clonotype. The chain has TRBV24-1 and TRBJ2-5, with TRBD1 identical over 7 bases. V was clipped by 3 bases and J by 5 bases; unmatched bases: 5. CDR1 and CDR2 from the germline V gene are KGHDR and SFDVKD. The CDR3 runs 14 residues. CDR3 amino acids: CATSDRTGVETQYF. The CDR3 coding sequence is TGTGCCACCAGTGATCGTACAGGGGTTGAGACCCAGTACTTC.

At least ten counts were recorded for this clonotype. J is TRBJ1-5 and V is TRBV7-9, with D uncertain. V lost 3 bases to trimming and J lost 13 bases, with 10 bases between them. The CDR3 is made up of 11 amino acids. CDR1 is SEHNR, CDR2 FQNEAQ, per germline (reference sequence). The DNA for the CDR3 is TGTGCCAGCAGCTTCGGAGGATTTCAGCATTTT. It specifies CASSFGGFQHF.

This sequence joins TRBV2 and TRBJ2-1; 10 nucleotides line up with TRBD2. The CDR3 has 14 residues. The junction had 2 bases not matched to a gene; V was cut back by 4 bases and J by 5 bases. The germline CDR1 and CDR2 sequences are SNHLY and FYNNEI. As DNA, the CDR3 is TGTGCCAGCAGTGCTAGCGGGGGACACAATGAGCAGTTCTTC. It specifies CASSASGGHNEQFF.

Many counts were recorded for this clonotype. The chain combines TRBV11-2 with TRBJ1-1, with a weak D call TRBD1 (6 bases). Germline V gene lookup returns CDR1 SGHAT and CDR2 FQNNGV. V lost 5 bases and J lost 1, with 8 bases in between. The CDR3 has 13 residues. The CDR3 bases are TGTGCCAGCAGCCCGACAGGGAACACTGAAGCTTTCTTT. It specifies CASSPTGNTEAFF.

The chain has TRBV19 and TRBJ2-3; 9 positions agree with TRBD2. The germline CDR1 and CDR2 sequences are LNHDA and SQIVND (reference sequence). The CDR3 is 16 residues long. V shed 9 bases and J 2 bases; nucleotides not matched to a gene: 12. Here the CDR3 DNA reads TGTGCCAGCCGAAATCGGGAGCGGGGGGTCACAGATACGCAGTATTTT. This translates into CASRNRERGVTDTQYF.

The chain is built from TRBV9 and TRBJ2-2; 7 bases line up with TRBD1. The CDR3 is 16 amino acids. Germline V gene lookup returns CDR1 SGDLS and CDR2 YYNGEE. V was pared by 0 bases and J by 7 bases, with 9 bases of the junction left unmatched. As DNA, the CDR3 is TGTGCCAGCAGCGTAGTTGGGACAGAGGAAAACGGGGAGCTGTTTTTT. Translated: CASSVVGTEENGELFF.

The V gene is TRBV20-1, the J gene TRBJ1-5, with D perhaps TRBD1 (5 bases). V was trimmed by 1 base and J by 0 bases, leaving 22 bases between them. CDR3 length: 19 amino acids. CDR1 is DFQATT, CDR2 SNEGSKA, per germline (reference sequence). The CDR3: CSARVRKGVPFDSNQPQHF. Written as DNA, the CDR3 is TGCAGTGCTAGAGTGCGGAAAGGGGTTCCATTCGATAGCAATCAGCCCCAGCATTTT.

This clonotype appeared a few times. The genes are TRBV6-5 and TRBJ2-7, with D possibly being TRBD2 (5 bases). The CDR3 extends over 15 amino acids. Germline values: CDR1 MNHEY, CDR2 SVGAGI. V shed 0 bases and J shed 0 bases, with 9 bases lying between them. The CDR3 nucleotides read TGTGCCAGCAGTTACTCGATCAGCGGCTCCTACGAGCAGTACTTC. Its protein product is CASSYSISGSYEQYF.

This clonotype was recorded many times. This CDR3 is CSATTGASTDTQYF. As DNA, the CDR3 is TGCAGTGCCACGACGGGCGCTAGCACAGATACGCAGTATTTT. This rearrangement joins TRBV20-1 to TRBJ2-3; D not resolved. The CDR3 is 14 amino acids. From germline, CDR1 is DFQATT and CDR2 SNEGSKA (reference sequence). V gave up 6 bases and J gave up 0 bases, with 13 bases separating them.

This clonotype was observed a handful of times. The V call is TRBV4-3, the J call TRBJ1-1, with TRBD1 as a possible D gene (5 bases). CDR1 LGHNA and CDR2 YSLEER come from the germline V gene. The CDR3 has 15 residues. V lost 0 bases and J lost 5, with 13 bases in between. For the CDR3, the DNA is TGCGCCAGCAGCCAAGATCGTTCAGGGCGGACTGAAGCTTTCTTT. Its translation is CASSQDRSGRTEAFF.

This clonotype has a count of ten or more. This chain links TRBV19 with TRBJ1-5; D remains unclear. Germline CDR1 and CDR2: LNHDA and SQIVND (reference sequence). The germline V and J ends were trimmed by 10 bases and 10 bases, with 20 bases remaining between them. The CDR3 is 13 residues long. CDR3 in amino acids: CATSFGRIEPQHF. The CDR3 coding sequence is TGTGCCACCTCATTCGGCCGCATTGAACCCCAGCATTTT.

This clonotype was found a few times. The CDR3, as DNA: TGCGCCAGCAGCTTGGTAGCGGGTAACAATGAGCAGTTCTTC. This translates into CASSLVAGNNEQFF. The rearrangement joins TRBV5-1 to TRBJ2-1; TRBD2 agrees at 7 bases. The CDR3 extends over 14 amino acids. V was clipped by 0 bases and J by 5 bases; unmatched bases: 2. Germline V gives CDR1 SGHRS, CDR2 YFSETQ.

This clonotype has a count of ten or more. The rearrangement links TRBV14 to TRBJ1-5, with a weak D call TRBD1 (5 bases). This CDR3 region has 14 residues. Trimming left V 8 bases short and J 3 bases short, with 14 bases between. In germline, CDR1 is SGHDN, CDR2 FVKESK. The chain's CDR3 is CASGAGRNNQPQHF. In DNA, the CDR3 is TGTGCCAGCGGGGCAGGGAGGAACAATCAGCCCCAGCATTTT.

This clonotype occurred many times. This chain's CDR3 is CASSSSSGGPSYEQYF. In DNA, the CDR3 is TGCGCCAGCAGTTCCTCTAGCGGGGGGCCCTCCTACGAGCAGTACTTC. The chain employs TRBV10-2 and TRBJ2-7, with 11 bases that match TRBD2. The CDR3 consists of 16 residues. The germline CDR1 and CDR2 sequences are WSHSY and SAAADI. V trimming: 5 bases; J trimming: 0 bases; junction bases outside the gene matches: 6.

The rearrangement links TRBV20-1 to TRBJ2-1, with TRBD2 matching over 15 bases. The germline V gene encodes CDR1 DFQATT and CDR2 SNEGSKA (reference sequence). This CDR3 spans 15 amino acids. J gave up 7 bases and V 6 bases, and 7 bases lay outside the gene matches. CDR3 loop: CSAGLAGGPWNEQFF. In DNA form, the CDR3 reads TGCAGTGCCGGACTAGCGGGGGGGCCTTGGAATGAGCAGTTCTTC.

This clonotype was detected ten times or more. The genes are TRBV27 and TRBJ1-4; perhaps TRBD1 as D (5 bases). Germline loops: CDR1 MNHEY, CDR2 SMNVEV (reference sequence). V was shortened by 5 bases and J by 6 bases, with 10 bases between the two germline ends. The CDR3 contains 13 residues. Here the CDR3 DNA reads TGTGCCAGCAGTCGGGGACTGTATGAAAAACTGTTTTTT. It yields the protein CASSRGLYEKLFF.